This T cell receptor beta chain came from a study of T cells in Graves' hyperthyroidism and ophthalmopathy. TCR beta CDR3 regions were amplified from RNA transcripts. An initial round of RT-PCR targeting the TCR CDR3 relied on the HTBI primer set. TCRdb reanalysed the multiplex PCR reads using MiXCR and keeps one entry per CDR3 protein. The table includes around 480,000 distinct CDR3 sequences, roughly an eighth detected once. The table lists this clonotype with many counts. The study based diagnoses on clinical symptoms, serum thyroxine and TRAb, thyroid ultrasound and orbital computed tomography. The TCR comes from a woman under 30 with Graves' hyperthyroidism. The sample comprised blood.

In nucleotides, the CDR3 is TGCAGTGCTCAAACCAGCGGGAGACGGACAGATACGCAGTATTTT. Translation gives CSAQTSGRRTDTQYF. The chain uses TRBV20-1 and TRBJ2-3; TRBD2 agrees at 8 bases. The CDR3 spans 15 residues. V gave up 5 bases and J gave up 3 bases; unmatched junction bases: 10. Per germline, CDR1 DFQATT and CDR2 SNEGSKA (reference sequence).